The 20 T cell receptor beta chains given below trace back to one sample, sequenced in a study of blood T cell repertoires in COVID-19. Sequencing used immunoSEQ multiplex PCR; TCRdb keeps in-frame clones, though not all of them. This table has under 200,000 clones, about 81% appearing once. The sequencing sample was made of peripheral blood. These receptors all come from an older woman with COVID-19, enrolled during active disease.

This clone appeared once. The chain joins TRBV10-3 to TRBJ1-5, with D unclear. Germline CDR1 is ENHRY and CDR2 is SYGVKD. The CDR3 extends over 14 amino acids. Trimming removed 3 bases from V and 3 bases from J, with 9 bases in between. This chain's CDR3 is CAISESGYNQPQHF. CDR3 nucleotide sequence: TGTGCCATCAGTGAATCCGGTTACAATCAGCCCCAGCATTTT.

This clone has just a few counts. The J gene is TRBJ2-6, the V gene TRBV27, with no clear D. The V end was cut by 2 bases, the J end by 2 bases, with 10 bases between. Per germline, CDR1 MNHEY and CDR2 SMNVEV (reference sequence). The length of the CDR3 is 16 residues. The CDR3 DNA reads TGTGCCAGCAGTTTAACTTTACTCCCTGGGGCCAACGTCCTGACTTTC. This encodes CASSLTLLPGANVLTF.

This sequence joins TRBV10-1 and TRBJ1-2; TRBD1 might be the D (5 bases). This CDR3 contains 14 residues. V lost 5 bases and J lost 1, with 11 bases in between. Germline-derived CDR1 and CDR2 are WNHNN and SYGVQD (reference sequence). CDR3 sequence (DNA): TGCGCCAGCAGTCCGTTCAGGGATAACTATGGCTACACCTTC. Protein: CASSPFRDNYGYTF.

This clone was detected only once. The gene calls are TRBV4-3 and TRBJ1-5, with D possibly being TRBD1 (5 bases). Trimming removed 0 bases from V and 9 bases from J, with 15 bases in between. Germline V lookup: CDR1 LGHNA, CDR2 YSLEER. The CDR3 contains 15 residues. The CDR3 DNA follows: TGCGCCAGCAGCCAAGATACGCAGGGTCGGCGGCCCCAGCATTTT. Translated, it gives CASSQDTQGRRPQHF.

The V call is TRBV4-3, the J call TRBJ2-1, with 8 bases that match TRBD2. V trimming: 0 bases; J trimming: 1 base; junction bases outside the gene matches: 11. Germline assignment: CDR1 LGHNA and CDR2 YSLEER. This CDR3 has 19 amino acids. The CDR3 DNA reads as TGCGCCAGCAGCCAAGACCACTTTAGCGGGATCGGGTCCTACAATGAGCAGTTCTTC. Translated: CASSQDHFSGIGSYNEQFF.

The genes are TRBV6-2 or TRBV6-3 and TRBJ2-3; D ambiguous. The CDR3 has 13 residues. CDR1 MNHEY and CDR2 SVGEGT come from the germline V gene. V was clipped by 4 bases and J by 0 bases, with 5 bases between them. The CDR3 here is CASSFISTDTQYF. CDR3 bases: TGTGCCAGCAGTTTTATCAGCACAGATACGCAGTATTTT.

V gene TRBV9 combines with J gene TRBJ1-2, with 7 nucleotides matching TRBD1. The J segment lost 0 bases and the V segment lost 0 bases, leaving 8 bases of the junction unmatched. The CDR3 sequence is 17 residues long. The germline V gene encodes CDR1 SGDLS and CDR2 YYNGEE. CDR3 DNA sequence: TGTGCCAGCAGCGTAGGGACAGGAAAGGGAGCTAACTATGGCTACACCTTC. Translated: CASSVGTGKGANYGYTF.

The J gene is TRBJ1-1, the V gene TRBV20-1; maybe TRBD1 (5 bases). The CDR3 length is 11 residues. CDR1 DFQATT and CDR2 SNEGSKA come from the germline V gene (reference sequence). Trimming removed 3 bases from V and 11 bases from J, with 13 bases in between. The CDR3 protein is CSARGGVTAFF. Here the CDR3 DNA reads TGCAGTGCTAGGGGGGGGGTCACGGCTTTCTTT.

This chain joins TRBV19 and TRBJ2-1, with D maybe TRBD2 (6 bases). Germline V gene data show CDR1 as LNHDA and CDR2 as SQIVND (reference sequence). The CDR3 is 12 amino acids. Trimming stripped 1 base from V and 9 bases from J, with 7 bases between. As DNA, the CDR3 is TGTGCCAGTAGTATAGCGGGAGTTGAGCAGTTCTTC. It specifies CASSIAGVEQFF.

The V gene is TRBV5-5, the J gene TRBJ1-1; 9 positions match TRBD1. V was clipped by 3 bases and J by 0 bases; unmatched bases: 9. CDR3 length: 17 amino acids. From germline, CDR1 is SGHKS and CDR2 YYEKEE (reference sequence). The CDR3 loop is CASSSGQGIVMNTEAFF. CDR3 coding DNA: TGTGCCAGCAGCTCCGGACAGGGGATAGTTATGAACACTGAAGCTTTCTTT.

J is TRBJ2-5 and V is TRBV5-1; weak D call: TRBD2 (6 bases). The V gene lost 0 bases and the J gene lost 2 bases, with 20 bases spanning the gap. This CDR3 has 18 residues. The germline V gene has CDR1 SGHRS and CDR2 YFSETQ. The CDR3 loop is CASSLGWREEWYQETQYF. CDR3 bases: TGCGCCAGCAGCTTGGGTTGGCGGGAAGAGTGGTATCAAGAGACCCAGTACTTC.

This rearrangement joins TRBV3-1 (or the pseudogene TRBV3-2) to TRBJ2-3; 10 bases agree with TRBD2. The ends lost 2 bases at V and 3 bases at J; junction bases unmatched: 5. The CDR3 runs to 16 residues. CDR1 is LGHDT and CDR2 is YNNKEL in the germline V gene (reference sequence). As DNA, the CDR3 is TGTGCCAGCAGCCAATTTAGCGGGGGGCGAACAGATACGCAGTATTTT. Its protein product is CASSQFSGGRTDTQYF.

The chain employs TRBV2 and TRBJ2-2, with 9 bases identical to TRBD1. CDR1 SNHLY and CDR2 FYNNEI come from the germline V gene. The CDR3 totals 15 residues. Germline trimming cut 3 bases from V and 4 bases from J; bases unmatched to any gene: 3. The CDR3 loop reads CASSDRQGGTGELFF. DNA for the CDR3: TGTGCCAGCAGTGACCGACAGGGGGGCACCGGGGAGCTGTTTTTT.

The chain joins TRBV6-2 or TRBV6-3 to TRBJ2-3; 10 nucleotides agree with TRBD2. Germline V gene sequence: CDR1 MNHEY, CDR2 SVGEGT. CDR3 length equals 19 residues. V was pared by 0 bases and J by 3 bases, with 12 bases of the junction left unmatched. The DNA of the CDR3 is TGTGCCAGCAGTTACTCGATATTCAGGCTAGCGGGGGCAACAGATACGCAGTATTTT. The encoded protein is CASSYSIFRLAGATDTQYF.

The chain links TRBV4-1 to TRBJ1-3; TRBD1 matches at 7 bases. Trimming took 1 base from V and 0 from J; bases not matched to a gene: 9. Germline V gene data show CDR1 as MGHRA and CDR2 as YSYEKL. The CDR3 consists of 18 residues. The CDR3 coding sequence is TGCGCCAGCAGCCAAGCACCACCGGGACAGAACTCTGGAAACACCATATATTTT. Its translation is CASSQAPPGQNSGNTIYF.

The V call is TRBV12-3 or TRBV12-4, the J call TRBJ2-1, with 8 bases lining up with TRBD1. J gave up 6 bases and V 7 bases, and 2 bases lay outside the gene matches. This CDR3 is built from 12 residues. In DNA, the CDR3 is TGTGCCAGCAAAGGGACAGGCAATGAGCAGTTCTTC. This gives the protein CASKGTGNEQFF.

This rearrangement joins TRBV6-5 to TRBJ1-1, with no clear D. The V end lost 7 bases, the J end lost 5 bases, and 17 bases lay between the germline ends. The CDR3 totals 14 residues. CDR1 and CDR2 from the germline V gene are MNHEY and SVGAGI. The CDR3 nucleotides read TGTGCCAGCACCCCGGGAGTGGGGTTAACTGAAGCTTTCTTT. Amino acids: CASTPGVGLTEAFF.

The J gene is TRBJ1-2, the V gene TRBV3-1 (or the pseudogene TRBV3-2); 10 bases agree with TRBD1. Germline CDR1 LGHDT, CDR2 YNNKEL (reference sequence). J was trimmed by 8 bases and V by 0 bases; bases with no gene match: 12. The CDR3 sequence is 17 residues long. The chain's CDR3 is CASSQETHWDRGSGYTF. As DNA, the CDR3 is TGTGCCAGCAGCCAAGAAACACATTGGGACAGGGGATCCGGCTACACCTTC.

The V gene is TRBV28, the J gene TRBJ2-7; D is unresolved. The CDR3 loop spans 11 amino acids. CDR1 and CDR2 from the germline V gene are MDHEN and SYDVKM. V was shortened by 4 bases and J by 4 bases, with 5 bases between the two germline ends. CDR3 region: CASSSYYEQYF. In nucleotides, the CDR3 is TGTGCCAGCAGTTCCTATTACGAGCAGTACTTC.

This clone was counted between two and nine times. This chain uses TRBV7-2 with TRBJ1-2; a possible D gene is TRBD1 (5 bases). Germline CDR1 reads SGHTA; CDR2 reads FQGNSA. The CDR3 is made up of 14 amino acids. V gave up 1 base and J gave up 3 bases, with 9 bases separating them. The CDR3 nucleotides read TGTGCCAGCAGCTTAGACGAAGGGGACTATGGCTACACCTTC. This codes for CASSLDEGDYGYTF.